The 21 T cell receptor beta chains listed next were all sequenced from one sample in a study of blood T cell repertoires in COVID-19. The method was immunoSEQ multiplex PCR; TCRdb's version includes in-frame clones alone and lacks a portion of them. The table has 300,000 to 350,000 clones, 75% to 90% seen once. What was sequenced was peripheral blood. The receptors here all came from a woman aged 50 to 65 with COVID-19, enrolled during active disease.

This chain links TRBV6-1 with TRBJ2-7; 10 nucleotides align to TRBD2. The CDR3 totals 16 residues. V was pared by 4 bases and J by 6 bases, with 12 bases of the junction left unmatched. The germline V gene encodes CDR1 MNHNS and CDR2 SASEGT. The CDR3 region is CASSGLTIAGGGEQYF. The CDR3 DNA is TGTGCCAGCAGTGGACTCACAATAGCGGGAGGCGGCGAGCAGTACTTC.

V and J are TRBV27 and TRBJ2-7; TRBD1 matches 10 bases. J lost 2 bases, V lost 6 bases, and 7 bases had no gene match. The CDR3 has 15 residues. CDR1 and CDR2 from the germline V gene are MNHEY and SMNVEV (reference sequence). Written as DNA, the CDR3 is TGTGCCAGCAGAAAGGACAGGGGGTCAACCTACGAGCAGTACTTC. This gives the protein CASRKDRGSTYEQYF.

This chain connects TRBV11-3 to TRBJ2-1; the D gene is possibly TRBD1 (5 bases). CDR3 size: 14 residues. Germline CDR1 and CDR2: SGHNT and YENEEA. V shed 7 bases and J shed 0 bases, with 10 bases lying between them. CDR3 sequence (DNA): TGTGCCAGCAAGGGGCAGAGCTCCTACAATGAGCAGTTCTTC. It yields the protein CASKGQSSYNEQFF. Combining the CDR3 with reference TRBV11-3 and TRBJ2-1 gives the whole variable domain EAGVVQSPRYKIIEKKQPVAFWCNPISGHNTLYWYLQNLGQGPELLIRYENEEAVDDSQLPKDRFSAERLKGVDSTLKIQPAELGDSAVYLCASKGQSSYNEQFFGPGTRLTVL.

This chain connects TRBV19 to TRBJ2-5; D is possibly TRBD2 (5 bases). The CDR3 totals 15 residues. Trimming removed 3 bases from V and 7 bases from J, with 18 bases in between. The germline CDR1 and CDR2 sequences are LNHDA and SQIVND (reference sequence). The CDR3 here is CASSILEGARGTQYF. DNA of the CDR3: TGTGCCAGTAGTATTCTTGAGGGTGCTCGCGGGACCCAGTACTTC.

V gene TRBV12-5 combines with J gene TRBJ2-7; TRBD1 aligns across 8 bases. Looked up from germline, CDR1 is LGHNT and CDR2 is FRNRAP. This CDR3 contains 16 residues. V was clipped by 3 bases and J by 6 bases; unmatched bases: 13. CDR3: CASGFVTGGSYGEQYF. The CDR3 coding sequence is TGTGCTAGTGGTTTCGTCACAGGGGGATCTTATGGCGAGCAGTACTTC.

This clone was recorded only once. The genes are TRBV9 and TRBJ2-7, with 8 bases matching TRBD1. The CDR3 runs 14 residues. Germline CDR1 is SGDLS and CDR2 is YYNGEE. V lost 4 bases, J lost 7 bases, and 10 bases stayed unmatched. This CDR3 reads CASSPRQGAWEQYF. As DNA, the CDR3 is TGTGCCAGCAGCCCCCGGCAGGGGGCTTGGGAGCAGTACTTC.

The CDR3 loop reads CATSDRDRVYEQYF. The CDR3 region has the DNA TGTGCCACCAGTGATCGGGACAGGGTATACGAGCAGTACTTC. The J gene is TRBJ2-7, the V gene TRBV24-1, with 9 bases lining up with TRBD1. In germline, CDR1 is KGHDR, CDR2 SFDVKD. This CDR3 is built from 14 residues. Germline trimming cut 3 bases from V and 4 bases from J; bases unmatched to any gene: 3.

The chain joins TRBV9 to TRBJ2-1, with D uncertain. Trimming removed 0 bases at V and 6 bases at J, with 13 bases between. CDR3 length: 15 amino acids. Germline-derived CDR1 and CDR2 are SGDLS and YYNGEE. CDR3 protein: CASSVGQATSNEQFF. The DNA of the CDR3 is TGTGCCAGCAGCGTAGGGCAGGCTACCTCCAATGAGCAGTTCTTC.

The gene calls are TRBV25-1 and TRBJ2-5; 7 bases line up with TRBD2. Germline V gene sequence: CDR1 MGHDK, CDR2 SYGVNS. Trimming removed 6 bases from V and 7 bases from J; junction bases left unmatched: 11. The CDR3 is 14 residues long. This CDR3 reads CASRQMGGEGTQYF. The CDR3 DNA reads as TGTGCCAGCAGACAAATGGGCGGGGAGGGGACCCAGTACTTC.

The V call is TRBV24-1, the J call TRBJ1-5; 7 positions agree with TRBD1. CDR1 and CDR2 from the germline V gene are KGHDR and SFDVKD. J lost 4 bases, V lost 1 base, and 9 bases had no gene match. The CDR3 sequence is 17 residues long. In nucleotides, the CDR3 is TGTGCCACCAGTGATTTTCCTGTGACAGGGCTAAATCAGCCCCAGCATTTT. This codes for CATSDFPVTGLNQPQHF.

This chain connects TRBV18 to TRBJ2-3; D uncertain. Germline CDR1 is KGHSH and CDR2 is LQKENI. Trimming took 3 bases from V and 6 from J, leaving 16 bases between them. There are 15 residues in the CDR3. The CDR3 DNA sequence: TGTGCCAGCTCACCGCAGCCCACAGAACTTGATACGCAGTATTTT. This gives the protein CASSPQPTELDTQYF. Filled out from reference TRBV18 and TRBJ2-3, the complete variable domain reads NAGVMQNPRHLVRRRGQEARLRCSPMKGHSHVYWYRQLPEEGLKFMVYLQKENIIDESGMPKERFSAEFPKEGPSILRIQQVVRGDSAAYFCASSPQPTELDTQYFGPGTRLTVL.

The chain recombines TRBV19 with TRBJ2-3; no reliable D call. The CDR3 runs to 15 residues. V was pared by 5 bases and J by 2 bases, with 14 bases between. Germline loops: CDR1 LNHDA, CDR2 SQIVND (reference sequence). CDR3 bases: TGTGCCAGTAGTTCCCGATACTCTGCCACAGATACGCAGTATTTT. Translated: CASSSRYSATDTQYF.

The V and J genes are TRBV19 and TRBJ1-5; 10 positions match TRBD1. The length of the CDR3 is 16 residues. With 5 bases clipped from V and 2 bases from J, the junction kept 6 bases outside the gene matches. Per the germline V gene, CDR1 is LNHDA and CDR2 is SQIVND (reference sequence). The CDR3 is CASSERQGAGNQPQHF. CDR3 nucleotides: TGTGCCAGTAGTGAACGACAGGGGGCAGGCAATCAGCCCCAGCATTTT.

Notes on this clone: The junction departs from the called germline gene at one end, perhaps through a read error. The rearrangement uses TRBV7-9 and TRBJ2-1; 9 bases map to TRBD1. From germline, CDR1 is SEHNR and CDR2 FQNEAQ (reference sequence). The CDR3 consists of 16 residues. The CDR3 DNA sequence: TGTGCCAGCAGCAATCGACGGGACAGGGCCGACAATGAACAGTTCTTC. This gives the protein CASSNRRDRADNEQFF.

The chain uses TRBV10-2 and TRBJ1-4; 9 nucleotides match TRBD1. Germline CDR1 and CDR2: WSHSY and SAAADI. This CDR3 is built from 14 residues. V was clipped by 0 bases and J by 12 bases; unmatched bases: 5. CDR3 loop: CASSESQGARELFF. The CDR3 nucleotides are TGCGCCAGCAGTGAGTCACAGGGGGCGCGGGAACTGTTTTTT.

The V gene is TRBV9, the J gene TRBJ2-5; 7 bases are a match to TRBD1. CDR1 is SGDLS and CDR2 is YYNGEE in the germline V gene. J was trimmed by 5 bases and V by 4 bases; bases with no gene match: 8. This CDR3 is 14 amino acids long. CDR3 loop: CASSRDSVYETQYF. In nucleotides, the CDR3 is TGTGCCAGCAGCCGGGACAGTGTGTACGAGACCCAGTACTTC.

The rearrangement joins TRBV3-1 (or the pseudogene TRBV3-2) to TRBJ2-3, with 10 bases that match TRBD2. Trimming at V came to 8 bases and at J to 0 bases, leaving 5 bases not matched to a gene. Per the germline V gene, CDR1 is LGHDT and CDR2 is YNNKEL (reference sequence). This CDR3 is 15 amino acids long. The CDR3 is CASCPTSGSTDTQYF. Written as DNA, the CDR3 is TGTGCCAGCTGCCCGACTAGCGGGAGCACAGATACGCAGTATTTT.

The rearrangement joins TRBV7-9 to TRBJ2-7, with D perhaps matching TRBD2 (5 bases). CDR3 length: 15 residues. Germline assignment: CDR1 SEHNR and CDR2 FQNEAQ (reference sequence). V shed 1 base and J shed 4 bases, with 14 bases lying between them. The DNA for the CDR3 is TGTGCCAGCAGCTTAGTACCGAGCGGCAGTTACGAGCAGTACTTC. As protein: CASSLVPSGSYEQYF.

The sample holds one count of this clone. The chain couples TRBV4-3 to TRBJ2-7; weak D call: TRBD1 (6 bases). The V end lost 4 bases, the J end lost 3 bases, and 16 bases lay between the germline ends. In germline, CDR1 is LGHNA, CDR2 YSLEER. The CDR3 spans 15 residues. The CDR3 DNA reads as TGCGCCAGCAGCCGTACCTCGGACAGTAACTACGAGCAGTACTTC. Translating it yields CASSRTSDSNYEQYF.

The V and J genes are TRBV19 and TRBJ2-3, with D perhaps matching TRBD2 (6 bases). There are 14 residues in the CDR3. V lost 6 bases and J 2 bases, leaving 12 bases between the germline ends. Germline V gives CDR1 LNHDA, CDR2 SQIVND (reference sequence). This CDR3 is CASSLGTFTDTQYF. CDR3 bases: TGTGCCAGTAGCCTCGGGACTTTCACAGATACGCAGTATTTT.

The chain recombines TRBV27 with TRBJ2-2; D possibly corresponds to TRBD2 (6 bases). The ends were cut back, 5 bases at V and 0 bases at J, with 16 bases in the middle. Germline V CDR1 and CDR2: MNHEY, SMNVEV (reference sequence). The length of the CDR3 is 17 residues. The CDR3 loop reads CASSPRVEGTNTGELFF. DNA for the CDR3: TGTGCCAGCAGTCCGAGGGTGGAGGGGACGAACACCGGGGAGCTGTTTTTT.